This TCR beta chain comes out of a study of OX40 agonist ivuxolimab in advanced cancers. Study in general: Earlier anti-PD-1, anti-PD-L1 or anti-CTLA-4 therapy was permitted; roughly 37% had received some.

TCRdb's copy holds only in-frame clones and misses some; the assay was immunoSEQ multiplex PCR. The sample lists roughly 26,000 clones, roughly three quarters occurring once. The CDR3 spans 15 residues. With 5 bases removed from V and 4 bases from J, the gap between germline ends came to 13 bases. Germline V CDR1 and CDR2: SGHNT, YYREEE (reference sequence). The sequenced sample was CD4+ or CD8+ T cells sorted from blood, obtained in a trial of the OX40 agonist ivuxolimab. The V call is TRBV5-4, the J call TRBJ1-6; D gene uncertain. The receptor's source is an adult with an advanced solid tumor such as melanoma, head and neck, liver or kidney cancer. The CDR3 DNA reads as TGTGCCAGCAGTCCCTACAGAGAGTATAATTCACCCCTCCACTTT. As protein: CASSPYREYNSPLHF.